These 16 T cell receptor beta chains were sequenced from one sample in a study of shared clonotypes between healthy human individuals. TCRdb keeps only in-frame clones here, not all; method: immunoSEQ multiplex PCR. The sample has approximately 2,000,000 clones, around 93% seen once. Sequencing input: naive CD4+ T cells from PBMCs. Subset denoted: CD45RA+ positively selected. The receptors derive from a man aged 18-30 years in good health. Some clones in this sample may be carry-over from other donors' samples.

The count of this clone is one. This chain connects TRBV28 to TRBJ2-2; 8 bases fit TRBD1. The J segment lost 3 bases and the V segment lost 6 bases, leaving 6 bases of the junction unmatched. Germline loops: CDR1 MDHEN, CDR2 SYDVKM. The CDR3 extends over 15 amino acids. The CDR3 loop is CASSRGLSDTGELFF. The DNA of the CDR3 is TGTGCCAGCAGCAGGGGGCTGTCAGACACCGGGGAGCTGTTTTTT.

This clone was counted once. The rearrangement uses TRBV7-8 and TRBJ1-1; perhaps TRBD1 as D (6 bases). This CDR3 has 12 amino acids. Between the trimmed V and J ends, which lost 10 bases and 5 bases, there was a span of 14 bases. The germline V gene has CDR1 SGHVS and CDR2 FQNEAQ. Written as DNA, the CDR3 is TGTGCCATAGGGGGTGAGGGAACTGAAGCTTTCTTT. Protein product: CAIGGEGTEAFF.

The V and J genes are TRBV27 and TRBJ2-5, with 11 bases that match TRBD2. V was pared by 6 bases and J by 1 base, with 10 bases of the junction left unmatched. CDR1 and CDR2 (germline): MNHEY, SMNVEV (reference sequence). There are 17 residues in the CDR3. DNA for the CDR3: TGTGCCAGCAGCCCAGCACCTGGACTAGCGGGCCAAGAGACCCAGTACTTC. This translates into CASSPAPGLAGQETQYF.

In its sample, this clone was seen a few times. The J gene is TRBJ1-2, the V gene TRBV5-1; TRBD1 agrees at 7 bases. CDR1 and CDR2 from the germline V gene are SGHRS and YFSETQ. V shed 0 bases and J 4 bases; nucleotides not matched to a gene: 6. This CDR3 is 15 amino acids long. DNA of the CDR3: TGCGCCAGCAGCTTGGGAGGGACAGCGCCCTATGGCTACACCTTC. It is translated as CASSLGGTAPYGYTF.

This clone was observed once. The DNA for the CDR3 is TGTGCCAGCAGCCAAGTAAAATGGACTCAGACCTTTTACAATGAGCAGTTCTTC. Translated: CASSQVKWTQTFYNEQFF. The chain combines TRBV4-2 with TRBJ2-1; a possible D gene is TRBD2 (5 bases). The CDR3 is 18 amino acids. The germline V gene has CDR1 LGHNA and CDR2 YNFKEQ. Trimming removed 1 base at V and 4 bases at J, with 20 bases between.

Here the CDR3 DNA reads TGTGCCAGCAGCTGGACAGGGATGTCGGGCTACACCTTC. Translation: CASSWTGMSGYTF. The chain employs TRBV13 and TRBJ1-2, with 8 bases fitting TRBD1. Germline V gene data show CDR1 as PRHDT and CDR2 as FYEKMQ (reference sequence). The V gene end was trimmed by 4 bases and the J gene end by 8 bases; junction bases not matched to a gene: 6. The length of the CDR3 is 13 residues.

Written as DNA, the CDR3 is TGTGCCAGTAGAAGGCGGACCGGGGAGCTGTTTTTT. Protein product: CASRRRTGELFF. The chain is built from TRBV5-4 and TRBJ2-2; unclear D gene. The CDR3 sequence is 12 residues long. Between the trimmed V and J ends, which lost 8 bases and 5 bases, there was a span of 10 bases. Per the germline V gene, CDR1 is SGHNT and CDR2 is YYREEE (reference sequence).

DNA of the CDR3: TGCAGTGGGGAAGAGCAAGAGACCCAGTACTTC. Amino acid sequence: CSGEEQETQYF. The chain links TRBV20-1 to TRBJ2-5; D not certain. Germline lookup yields CDR1 DFQATT and CDR2 SNEGSKA (reference sequence). V dropped 7 bases and J dropped 2 bases, with 8 bases sitting between them. CDR3 length equals 11 residues.

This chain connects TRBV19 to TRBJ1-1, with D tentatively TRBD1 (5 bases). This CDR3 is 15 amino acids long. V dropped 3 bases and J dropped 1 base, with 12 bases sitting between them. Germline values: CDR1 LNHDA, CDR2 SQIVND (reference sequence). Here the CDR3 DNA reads TGTGCCAGTAGTATGGGGGACCTAGCGAACACTGAAGCTTTCTTT. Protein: CASSMGDLANTEAFF.

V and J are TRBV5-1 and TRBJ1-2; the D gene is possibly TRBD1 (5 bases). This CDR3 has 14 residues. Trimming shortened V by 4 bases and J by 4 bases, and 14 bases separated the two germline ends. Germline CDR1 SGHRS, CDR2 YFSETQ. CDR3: CASSPSTGAYGYTF. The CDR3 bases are TGCGCCAGCAGCCCGTCGACCGGGGCCTATGGCTACACCTTC.

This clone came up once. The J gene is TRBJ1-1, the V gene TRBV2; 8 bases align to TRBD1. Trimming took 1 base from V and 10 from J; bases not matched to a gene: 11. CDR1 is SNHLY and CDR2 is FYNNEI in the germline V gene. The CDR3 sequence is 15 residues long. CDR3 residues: CASSEGAGGGGRAFF. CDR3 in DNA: TGTGCCAGCAGTGAAGGGGCAGGGGGCGGCGGAAGAGCTTTCTTT.

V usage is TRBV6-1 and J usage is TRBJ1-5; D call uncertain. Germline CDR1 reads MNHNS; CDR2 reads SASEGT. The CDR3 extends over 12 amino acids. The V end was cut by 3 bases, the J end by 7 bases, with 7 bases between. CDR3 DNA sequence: TGTGCCAGCAGTGACCCCGGGCAGCCCCAGCATTTT. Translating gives CASSDPGQPQHF.

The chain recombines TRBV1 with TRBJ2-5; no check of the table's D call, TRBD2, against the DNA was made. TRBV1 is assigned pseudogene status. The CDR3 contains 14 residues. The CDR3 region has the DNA TGCACCAGCAGCCGCCGACTAGCGGGAACGGGGCAGTACTTC. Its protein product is CTSSRRLAGTGQYF.

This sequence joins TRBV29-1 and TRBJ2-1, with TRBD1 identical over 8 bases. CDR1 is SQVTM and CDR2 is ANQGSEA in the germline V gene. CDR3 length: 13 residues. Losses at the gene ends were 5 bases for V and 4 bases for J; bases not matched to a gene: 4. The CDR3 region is CSVMGQEYNEQFF. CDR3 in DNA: TGCAGCGTTATGGGACAGGAATACAATGAGCAGTTCTTC.

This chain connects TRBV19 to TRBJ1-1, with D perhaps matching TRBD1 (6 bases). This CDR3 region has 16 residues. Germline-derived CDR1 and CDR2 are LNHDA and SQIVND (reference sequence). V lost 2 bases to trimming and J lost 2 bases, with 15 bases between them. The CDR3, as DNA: TGTGCCAGTAGTATATTTTCTAGGACAGACAACACTGAAGCTTTCTTT. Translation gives CASSIFSRTDNTEAFF. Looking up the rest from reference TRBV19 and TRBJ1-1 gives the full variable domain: DGGITQSPKYLFRKEGQNVTLSCEQNLNHDAMYWYRQDPGQGLRLIYYSQIVNDFQKGDIAEGYSVSREKKESFPLTVTSAQKNPTAFYLCASSIFSRTDNTEAFFGQGTRLTVV.

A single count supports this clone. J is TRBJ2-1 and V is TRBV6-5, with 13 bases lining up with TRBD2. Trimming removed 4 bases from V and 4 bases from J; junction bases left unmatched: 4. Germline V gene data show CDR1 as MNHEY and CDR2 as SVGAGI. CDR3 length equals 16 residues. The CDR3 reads CASSSQLAGGYNEQFF. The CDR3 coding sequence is TGTGCCAGCAGTTCGCAACTAGCGGGAGGGTACAATGAGCAGTTCTTC.